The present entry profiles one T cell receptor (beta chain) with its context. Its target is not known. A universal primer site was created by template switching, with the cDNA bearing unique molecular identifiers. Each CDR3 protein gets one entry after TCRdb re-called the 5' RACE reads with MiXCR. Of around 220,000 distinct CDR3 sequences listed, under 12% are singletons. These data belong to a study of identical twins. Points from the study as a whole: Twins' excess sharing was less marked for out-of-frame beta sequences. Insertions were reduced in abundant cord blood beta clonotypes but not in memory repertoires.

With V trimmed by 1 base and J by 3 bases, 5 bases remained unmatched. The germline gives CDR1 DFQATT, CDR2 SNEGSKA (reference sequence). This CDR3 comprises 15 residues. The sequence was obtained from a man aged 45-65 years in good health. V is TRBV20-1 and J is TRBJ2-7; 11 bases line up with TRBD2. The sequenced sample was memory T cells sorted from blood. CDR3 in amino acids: CSARVPGTSGYEQYF. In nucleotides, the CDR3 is TGCAGTGCTAGAGTCCCCGGGACTAGCGGCTACGAGCAGTACTTC.